One sample yielded the 15 T cell receptor beta chains listed below, sequenced in a study of tumor and adjacent non-tumor tissue in lung cancer. The library came from three nested PCR rounds adapted from ARM-PCR protocols. TCRdb re-analysed the multiplex PCR reads in MiXCR, keeping a single row per CDR3 protein. This sample carries about 90,000 distinct CDR3 sequences, 75% to 85% of them seen once, and the ten largest clones take 21%. The template was RNA from unsorted bulk tissue. The normal lung tissue was taken more than 3 cm from the tumor edge. Material: distant non-tumor lung tissue. The receptor source for this set is a woman aged 45-59 years with non-small cell lung cancer.

A word on this clonotype: Given the absence of the conserved phenylalanine or tryptophan at the CDR3 end, a read error is likely. This rearrangement joins TRBV11-2 to TRBJ2-7; no clear D. Germline V gives CDR1 SGHAT, CDR2 FQNNGV. V lost 1 base and J lost 5, with 6 bases in between. The CDR3 extends over 12 amino acids. The CDR3: CASSLGANEQYS. The CDR3 DNA sequence: TGTGCCAGCAGCTTAGGTGCTAACGAGCAGTACTCC.

In DNA form, the CDR3 reads TGTGCAAGCGGTTGGTTGGGACATAACAAAGATACGCAGTATTTT. It is translated as CASGWLGHNKDTQYF. V is TRBV6-1 and J is TRBJ2-3, with a possible D match to TRBD1 (6 bases). There are 15 residues in the CDR3. Germline CDR1 MNHNS, CDR2 SASEGT.

There are many counts of this clonotype. This chain links TRBV6-1 with TRBJ2-2, with 8 bases lining up with TRBD1. Germline V gene lookup returns CDR1 MNHNS and CDR2 SASEGT. This CDR3 is built from 14 residues. Losses at the gene ends were 6 bases for V and 6 bases for J; bases not matched to a gene: 6. CDR3 sequence: CASRDREWAGELFF. In nucleotides, the CDR3 is TGTGCCAGCAGGGACAGGGAGTGGGCCGGGGAGCTGTTTTTT.

Remarks on this clonotype: At one end the junction does not follow the germline gene, possibly because of a read error. The chain uses TRBV12-3 or TRBV12-4 and TRBJ1-2; TRBD1 agrees at 8 bases. The CDR3 has 13 amino acids. The CDR3 DNA sequence: TGTGCCAGCAGTCCGGGACAGGACTATTGCTACATCTTC. Protein: CASSPGQDYCYIF.

A remark on this clonotype: One end of the junction is discordant with germline, which a read error may explain. CDR3 loop: CTSSRQGSVTGELFF. The CDR3 region has the DNA TGTACCAGCAGTCGACAGGGAAGCGTCACCGGGGAGCTGTTTTTT. The V and J genes are TRBV6-2 or TRBV6-3 and TRBJ2-2, with 7 bases fitting TRBD1. The CDR3 contains 15 residues. Germline V gene sequence: CDR1 MNHEY, CDR2 SVGEGT.

This clonotype was seen at least ten times. The CDR3 end shows no conserved phenylalanine or tryptophan, and so a read error is likely. The chain recombines TRBV11-2 with TRBJ2-1; the D call may be TRBD1 or TRBD2 (5 bases each). Trimming stripped 3 bases from V and 5 bases from J, with 17 bases between. CDR1 and CDR2 from the germline V gene are SGHAT and FQNNGV. This CDR3 is 16 amino acids long. The CDR3 is CASSFMQGPPHNEQFS. The DNA for the CDR3 is TGTGCCAGCAGCTTCATGCAGGGACCTCCCCACAATGAGCAGTTCTCC.

Turning to this clonotype: Relative to the germline gene, one junction end is altered; a read error may explain this. This chain connects TRBV7-9 to TRBJ2-1; no reliable D call. CDR1 is SEHNR, CDR2 FQNEAQ, per germline (reference sequence). The CDR3 is 16 amino acids. The CDR3 bases are TGTGCCAGCAGCTTAGCACCCCTCCACTCCTACAATGAACAGTTCTTC. Translated, it gives CASSLAPLHSYNEQFF.

In regard to this clonotype: The junction departs from germline at one end; a sequencing error may be responsible. This chain links TRBV11-2 with TRBJ2-7, with D possibly TRBD1 on 5 matching bases. From germline, CDR1 is SGHAT and CDR2 FQNNGV. The CDR3 consists of 14 residues. The CDR3 DNA sequence: TGTGCCAGCTACCTGACGGACACTGCATACGAGCAGTACTTT. It translates to CASYLTDTAYEQYF.

The rearrangement joins TRBV11-2 to TRBJ2-1; possible D gene TRBD2, 5 bases. This CDR3 has 16 residues. CDR1 is SGHAT, CDR2 FQNNGV, per germline. CDR3 DNA: TGTGCTAACACCTTAGGACTTTCCTCCTCCTACAATGAGCAGTTCTTC. As protein: CANTLGLSSSYNEQFF.

The chain recombines TRBV7-3 with TRBJ2-2, with 11 bases lining up with TRBD2. The length of the CDR3 is 16 residues. Germline V gene lookup returns CDR1 SGHTA and CDR2 FQGTGA. V was pared by 4 bases and J by 1 base, with 2 bases of the junction left unmatched. The CDR3 spells CASSSLAGGNTGELFF. The CDR3 DNA reads as TGTGCCAGCAGCTCCCTAGCGGGGGGGAACACCGGGGAGCTGTTTTTT.

The chain links TRBV10-3 to TRBJ1-2; 7 nucleotides match TRBD1. Germline CDR1 reads ENHRY; CDR2 reads SYGVKD. V was clipped by 3 bases and J by 12 bases; unmatched bases: 10. The CDR3 is made up of 13 amino acids. In DNA, the CDR3 is TGTGCCATCAGTGATGACAGGGAATGGGGCCACACCTTC. This codes for CAISDDREWGHTF.

This clonotype turned up a few times. This chain connects TRBV11-3 to TRBJ1-3; D gene unclear. CDR1 and CDR2 from the germline V gene are SGHNT and YENEEA. The ends were cut back, 5 bases at V and 6 bases at J, with 17 bases in the middle. The CDR3 covers 15 residues. The chain's CDR3 is CASSLAQEAVNTIYF. In nucleotides, the CDR3 is TGTGCCAGCAGCCTGGCGCAGGAGGCCGTAAACACCATATATTTT.

This clonotype was seen many times. The rearrangement joins TRBV28 to TRBJ2-7; 9 bases are shared with TRBD2. Trimming took 6 bases from V and 4 from J; bases not matched to a gene: 10. The length of the CDR3 is 15 residues. CDR1 and CDR2 from the germline V gene are MDHEN and SYDVKM. Here the CDR3 DNA reads TGTGCCAGCAGCCCCGTTAGCGGGAGAGTTTACGAGCAGTACTTC. This sequence encodes CASSPVSGRVYEQYF.

In the case of this clonotype: One junction end disagrees with the germline gene, perhaps due to a read error. This chain joins TRBV6-6 and TRBJ1-5; TRBD1 agrees at 8 bases. CDR3 length: 14 residues. Germline CDR1 and CDR2: MNHNY and SVGAGI (reference sequence). CDR3 region: CASRTGTLNQPQHF. In DNA form, the CDR3 reads TGTGCAAGCAGGACAGGGACCCTCAATCAGCCTCAGCATTTT.

This clonotype has a single count. A clone one base away is much larger, so this may be a read error. This chain connects TRBV11-2 to TRBJ2-2; perhaps TRBD2 as D (5 bases). The ends were cut back, 7 bases at V and 6 bases at J, with 12 bases in the middle. The CDR3 consists of 13 residues. Germline loops: CDR1 SGHAT, CDR2 FQNNGV. The CDR3 loop is CASTWEFAGELFF. As DNA, the CDR3 is TGTGCCAGCACTTGGGAGTTCGCCGGGGAGCTGTTTTTT.